This T cell receptor beta chain was retrieved from a study of shared clonotypes between healthy human individuals. For the study at large: CD4 naive and CD4 memory each took three plates per donor, while CD8 naive took two and CD8 memory one. Whole-study findings and limits: Clonotypes shared by all four donors outscored non-shared clonotypes in generation probability. Across subsets, estimated richness was generally greater for naive than for memory populations.

A word on this clone: The antigen is not known.

Method: immunoSEQ multiplex PCR; TCRdb's copy keeps in-frame clones and lacks some. Among over 1.5 million clones listed, around 98% were seen once. V lost 6 bases, J lost 2 bases, and 14 bases lay in between. CDR1 and CDR2 (germline): ENHRY, SYGVKD. The CDR3 runs 14 residues. The clonotype comes from a man aged 30 to 45 in good health. The chain recombines TRBV10-3 with TRBJ2-7, with D unresolved. The specimen was naive CD4+ T cells sorted from blood. Subset denoted: CD45RA+ positively selected. The CDR3, as DNA: TGTGCCATCAGGAGCTTAGTCAACCCCTACGAGCAGTACTTC. It encodes CAIRSLVNPYEQYF.